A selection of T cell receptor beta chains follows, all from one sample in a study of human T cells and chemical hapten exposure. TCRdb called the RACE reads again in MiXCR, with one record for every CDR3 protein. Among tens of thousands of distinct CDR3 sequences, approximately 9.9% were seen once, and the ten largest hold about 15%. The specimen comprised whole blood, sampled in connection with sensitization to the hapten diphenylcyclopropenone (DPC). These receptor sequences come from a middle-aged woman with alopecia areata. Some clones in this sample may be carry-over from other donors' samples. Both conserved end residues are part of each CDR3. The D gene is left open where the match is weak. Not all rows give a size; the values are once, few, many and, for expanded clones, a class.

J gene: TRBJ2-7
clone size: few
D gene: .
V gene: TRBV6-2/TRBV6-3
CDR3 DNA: TGTGCCAGCAGTTACGGAGGTGGGGGCATACGCGAGCAGTACTTC
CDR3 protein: CASSYGGGGIREQYF

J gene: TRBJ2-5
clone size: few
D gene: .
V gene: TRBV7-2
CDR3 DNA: TGTGCCAGCAGGCCGATCCGGGGCCAAGAGACCCAGTACTTC
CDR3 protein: CASRPIRGQETQYF

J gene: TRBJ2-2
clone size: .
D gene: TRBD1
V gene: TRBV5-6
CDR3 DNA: TGTGCCAGCAGCTCCGGGACAGGGAACGGGGAGCTGTTTTTT
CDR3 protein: CASSSGTGNGELFF

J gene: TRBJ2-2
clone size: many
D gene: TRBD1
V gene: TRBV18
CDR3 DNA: TGTGCCAGCTCAGGGAAAACCGGGACAGCTAACACCGGGGAGCTGTTTTTT
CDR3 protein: CASSGKTGTANTGELFF

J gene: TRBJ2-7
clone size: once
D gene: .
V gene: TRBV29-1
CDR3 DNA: TGCAGCGCCGAAACGGAACAGACCTACGAGCAGTACTTC
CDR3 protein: CSAETEQTYEQYF

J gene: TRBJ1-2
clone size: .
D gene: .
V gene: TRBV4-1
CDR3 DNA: TGCGCCAGCAGCCAAGATGACGGGGGGCGCCTTAGCTATGGCTACACCTTC
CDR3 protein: CASSQDDGGRLSYGYTF

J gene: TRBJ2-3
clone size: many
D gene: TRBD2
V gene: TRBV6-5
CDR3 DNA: TGTGCCAGCAGTTCCGGGACTAGCGGGGGGTACACAGATACGCAGTATTTT
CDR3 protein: CASSSGTSGGYTDTQYF

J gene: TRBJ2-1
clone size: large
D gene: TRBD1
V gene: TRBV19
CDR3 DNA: TGTGCCAGTAGTATAGCCCAGGGGGCATACAATGAGCAGTTCTTC
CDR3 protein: CASSIAQGAYNEQFF

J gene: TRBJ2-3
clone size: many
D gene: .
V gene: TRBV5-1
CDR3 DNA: TGCGCCAGCAGCGTTGGGGATAGCACAGATACGCAGTATTTT
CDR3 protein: CASSVGDSTDTQYF

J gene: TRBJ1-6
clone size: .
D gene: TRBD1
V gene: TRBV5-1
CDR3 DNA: TGCGCCAGCAGCTCGACAGGGGGATCCTATAATTCACCCCTCCACTTT
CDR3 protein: CASSSTGGSYNSPLHF

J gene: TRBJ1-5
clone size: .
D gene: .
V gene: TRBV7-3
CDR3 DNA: TGTGCCAGCAGCTGGCGGGAATGGCCCCAGCATTTT
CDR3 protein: CASSWREWPQHF

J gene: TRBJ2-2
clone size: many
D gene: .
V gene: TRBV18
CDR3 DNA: TGTGCCAGCTCACCACTAGAGCGGAACACCGGGGAGCTGTTTTTT
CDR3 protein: CASSPLERNTGELFF

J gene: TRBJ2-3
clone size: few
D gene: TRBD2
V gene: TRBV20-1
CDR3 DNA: TGCAGTGCTAGAAATCTCGGGGGGGCTGGCACAGATACGCAGTATTTT
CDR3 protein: CSARNLGGAGTDTQYF

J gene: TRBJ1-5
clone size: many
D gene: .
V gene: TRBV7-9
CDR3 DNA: TGTGCCAGCAGCTTAGACGGGGGTTCGGGGCCCCAGCATTTT
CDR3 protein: CASSLDGGSGPQHF

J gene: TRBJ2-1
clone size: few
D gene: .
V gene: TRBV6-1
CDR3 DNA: TGTGCCAGCAGTGATACCGGGACTCCCCCCAATGAGCAGTTCTTC
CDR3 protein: CASSDTGTPPNEQFF